This T cell receptor beta chain comes out of a study of blood T cell repertoires in COVID-19. Study overall: COVID-19 samples, acute and convalescent, were from the United States, Italy and Spain. From T cells, B-cell-depleted T cells, or PBMCs came the material, which was cDNA or gDNA.

The table came from immunoSEQ multiplex PCR; TCRdb's copy has only in-frame clones and leaves some out. The table lists 150,000 or so clones, roughly nine tenths of them singletons. The V and J ends lost 0 bases and 8 bases respectively, with 8 bases between them. Per the germline V gene, CDR1 is MNHNS and CDR2 is SASEGT. CDR3 length: 14 amino acids. The TCR sequence derives from a human donor in a cohort sampled during active COVID-19. The sample was peripheral blood. The chain recombines TRBV6-1 with TRBJ1-6; D remains unclear. DNA for the CDR3: TGTGCCAGCAGTGAAGCCCCCGGGGATTCACCCCTCCACTTT. Protein sequence: CASSEAPGDSPLHF.